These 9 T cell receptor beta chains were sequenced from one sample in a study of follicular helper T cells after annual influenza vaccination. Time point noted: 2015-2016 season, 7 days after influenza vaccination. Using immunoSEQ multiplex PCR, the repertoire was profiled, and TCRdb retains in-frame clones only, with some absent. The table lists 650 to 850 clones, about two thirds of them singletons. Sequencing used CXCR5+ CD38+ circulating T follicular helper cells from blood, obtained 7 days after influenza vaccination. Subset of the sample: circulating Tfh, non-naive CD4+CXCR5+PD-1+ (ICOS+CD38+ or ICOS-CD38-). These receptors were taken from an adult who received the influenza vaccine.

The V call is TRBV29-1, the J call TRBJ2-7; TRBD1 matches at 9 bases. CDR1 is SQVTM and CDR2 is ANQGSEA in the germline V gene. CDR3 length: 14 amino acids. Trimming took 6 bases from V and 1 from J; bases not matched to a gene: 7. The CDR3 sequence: CSVSGTGSSYEQYF. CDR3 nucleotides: TGCAGCGTATCCGGGACAGGGTCGTCCTACGAGCAGTACTTC.

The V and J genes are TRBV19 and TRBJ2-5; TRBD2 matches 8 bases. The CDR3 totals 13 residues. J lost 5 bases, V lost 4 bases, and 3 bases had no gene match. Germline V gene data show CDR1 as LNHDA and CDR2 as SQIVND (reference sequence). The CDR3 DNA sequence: TGTGCCAGTAGTACAGCGGGGGCGGAGACCCAGTACTTC. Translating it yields CASSTAGAETQYF. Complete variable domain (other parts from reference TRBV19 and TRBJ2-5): DGGITQSPKYLFRKEGQNVTLSCEQNLNHDAMYWYRQDPGQGLRLIYYSQIVNDFQKGDIAEGYSVSREKKESFPLTVTSAQKNPTAFYLCASSTAGAETQYFGPGTRLLVL.

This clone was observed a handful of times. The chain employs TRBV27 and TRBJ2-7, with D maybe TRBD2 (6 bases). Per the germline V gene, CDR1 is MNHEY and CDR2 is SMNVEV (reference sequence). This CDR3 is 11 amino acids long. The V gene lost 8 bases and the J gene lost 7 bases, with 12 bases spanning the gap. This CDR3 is CASGKAGEQYF. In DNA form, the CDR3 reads TGTGCCAGCGGAAAGGCGGGGGAGCAGTACTTC.

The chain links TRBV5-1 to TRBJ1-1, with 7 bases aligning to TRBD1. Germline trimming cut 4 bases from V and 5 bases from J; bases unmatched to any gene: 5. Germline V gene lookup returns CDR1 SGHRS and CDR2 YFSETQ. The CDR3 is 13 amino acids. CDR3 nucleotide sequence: TGCGCCAGCAGCCAGGGGGTCGGGACTGAAGCTTTCTTT. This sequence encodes CASSQGVGTEAFF.

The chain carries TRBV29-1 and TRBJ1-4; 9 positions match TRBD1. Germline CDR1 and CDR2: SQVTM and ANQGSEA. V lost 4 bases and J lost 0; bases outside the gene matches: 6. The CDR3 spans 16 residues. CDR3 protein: CSVVTGGSATNEKLFF. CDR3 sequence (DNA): TGCAGCGTTGTTACAGGGGGCTCTGCAACTAATGAAAAACTGTTTTTT. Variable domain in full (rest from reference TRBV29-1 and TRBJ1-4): SAVISQKPSRDICQRGTSLTIQCQVDSQVTMMFWYRQQPGQSLTLIATANQGSEATYESGFVIDKFPISRPNLTFSTLTVSNMSPEDSSIYLCSVVTGGSATNEKLFFGSGTQLSVL.

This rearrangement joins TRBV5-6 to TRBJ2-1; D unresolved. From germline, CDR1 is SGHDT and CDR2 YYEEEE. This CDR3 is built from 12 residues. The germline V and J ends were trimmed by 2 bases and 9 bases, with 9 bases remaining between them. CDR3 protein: CASSFRVVEQFF. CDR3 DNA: TGTGCCAGCAGCTTTAGAGTAGTTGAGCAGTTCTTC.

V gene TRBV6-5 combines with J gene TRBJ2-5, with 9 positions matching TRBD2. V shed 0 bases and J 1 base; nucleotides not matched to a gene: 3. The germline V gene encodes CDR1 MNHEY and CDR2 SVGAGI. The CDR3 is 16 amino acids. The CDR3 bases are TGTGCCAGCAGTTACTCCCTAGCGGGGTTCCAAGAGACCCAGTACTTC. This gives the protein CASSYSLAGFQETQYF.

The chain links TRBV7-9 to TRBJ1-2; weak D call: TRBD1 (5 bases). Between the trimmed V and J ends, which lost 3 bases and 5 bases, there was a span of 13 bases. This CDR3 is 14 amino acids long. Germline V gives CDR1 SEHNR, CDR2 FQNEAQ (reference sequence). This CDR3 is CASSLSGRNYGYTF. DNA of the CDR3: TGTGCCAGCAGCTTGTCGGGACGGAATTATGGCTACACCTTC.

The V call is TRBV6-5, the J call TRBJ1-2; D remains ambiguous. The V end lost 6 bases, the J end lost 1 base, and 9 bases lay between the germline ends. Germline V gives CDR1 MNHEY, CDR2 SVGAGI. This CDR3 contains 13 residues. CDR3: CASRRARNYGYTF. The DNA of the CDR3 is TGTGCCAGCAGAAGGGCCCGTAACTATGGCTACACCTTC.